This T cell receptor beta chain was observed in a study of siplizumab effects on memory and regulatory T cells. Study results and caveats: Mappable alloreactive CD4+ clones averaged approximately 62% Treg-derived with siplizumab versus less than 30% in controls.

Comments on this clone: Its antigen is unknown.

Germline CDR1 SQVTM, CDR2 ANQGSEA. V lost 3 bases and J lost 5, with 13 bases in between. This CDR3 contains 13 residues. Roughly 92,000 TCR templates per sample were assayed. Sequencing used immunoSEQ multiplex PCR; TCRdb keeps in-frame clones, though not all of them. The sample records about 82,000 clones, approximately 86% being singletons. This receptor was obtained from a human donor in good health. The sample was Tregs sorted from blood. This chain links TRBV29-1 with TRBJ1-1, with D perhaps TRBD1 (5 bases). The CDR3 region is CSVERQGGTEAFF. The CDR3 nucleotides are TGCAGCGTTGAGCGGCAGGGAGGGACTGAAGCTTTCTTT.